One sample yielded the 14 T cell receptor beta chains listed below, sequenced in a study of identical twins. TCRdb itself ran the 5' RACE reads through MiXCR, one entry per CDR3 protein. The table lists 150,000 or so distinct CDR3 sequences, 3% to 4% of them singletons. The sample was memory T cells sorted from blood. The receptors here all came from a man aged 18 to 30 in good health.

This clonotype was recorded at least ten times. The chain recombines TRBV28 with TRBJ2-7; 8 bases map to TRBD1. J lost 0 bases, V lost 5 bases, and 6 bases had no gene match. The CDR3 loop spans 15 amino acids. Looked up from germline, CDR1 is MDHEN and CDR2 is SYDVKM. In nucleotides, the CDR3 is TGTGCCAGCAGTCACACCGGGACAGGCTCCTACGAGCAGTACTTC. It encodes CASSHTGTGSYEQYF.

There are many counts of this clonotype. The gene calls are TRBV12-3 or TRBV12-4 and TRBJ2-3; 8 bases match TRBD2. V shed 10 bases, J shed 4 bases, and the junction held 13 bases outside the gene matches. The CDR3 has 15 amino acids. DNA for the CDR3: TGTGCCACCCGGGGAGCAGCGGGAGTGGCAGATACGCAGTATTTT. This sequence encodes CATRGAAGVADTQYF.

This clonotype was seen at least ten times. The chain joins TRBV2 to TRBJ1-1, with a possible D match to TRBD1 (6 bases). This CDR3 contains 15 residues. V lost 7 bases and J 4 bases, leaving 19 bases between the germline ends. Germline V gene data show CDR1 as SNHLY and CDR2 as FYNNEI. This chain's CDR3 is CASNMDWGRFTEAFF. Written as DNA, the CDR3 is TGTGCCAGCAACATGGACTGGGGGCGGTTCACTGAAGCTTTCTTT.

There are many counts of this clonotype. The rearrangement links TRBV6-5 to TRBJ1-1; tentatively, D is TRBD1 (6 bases). This CDR3 region has 14 residues. Germline CDR1 and CDR2: MNHEY and SVGAGI. Trimming shortened V by 0 bases and J by 7 bases, and 12 bases separated the two germline ends. The CDR3 loop reads CASSYSSGQNEAFF. The CDR3 DNA sequence: TGTGCCAGCAGTTACTCGAGCGGACAGAATGAAGCTTTCTTT.

This sequence joins TRBV7-9 and TRBJ2-3; D uncertain. Germline lookup yields CDR1 SEHNR and CDR2 FQNEAQ (reference sequence). This CDR3 is built from 16 residues. Trimming left V 5 bases short and J 0 bases short, with 15 bases between. CDR3 coding DNA: TGTGCCAGCAGCCCGCCATTTGGGGATAGCACAGATACGCAGTATTTT. Protein: CASSPPFGDSTDTQYF.

This clonotype has at least ten counts. CDR3 residues: CSARDLSTAAGNTIYF. CDR3 sequence (DNA): TGCAGTGCTAGAGATCTCTCCACGGCGGCTGGAAACACCATATATTTT. The gene calls are TRBV20-1 and TRBJ1-3; D unclear. The CDR3 is 16 residues long. Germline V lookup: CDR1 DFQATT, CDR2 SNEGSKA (reference sequence). V lost 0 bases to trimming and J lost 2 bases, with 14 bases between them.

This clonotype was counted at least ten times. The rearrangement links TRBV5-4 to TRBJ1-3, with D possibly TRBD1 on 6 matching bases. Germline V gene sequence: CDR1 SGHNT, CDR2 YYREEE (reference sequence). V was cut by 0 bases and J by 3 bases, with 10 bases left in between. The CDR3 loop spans 15 amino acids. This CDR3 reads CASSLAPDSGNTIYF. CDR3 in DNA: TGTGCCAGCAGCTTGGCCCCGGACAGTGGAAACACCATATATTTT.

Ten or more counts support this clonotype. The chain joins TRBV12-3 or TRBV12-4 to TRBJ2-3; no definite D call. Trimming left V 3 bases short and J 6 bases short, with 13 bases between. The CDR3 length is 14 residues. The CDR3 spells CASSLGWVRDTQYF. The CDR3 nucleotides are TGTGCCAGCAGTTTGGGGTGGGTGCGGGATACGCAGTATTTT.

This clonotype was seen repeatedly, ten times or more. The rearrangement links TRBV20-1 to TRBJ2-2; D possibly corresponds to TRBD1 (5 bases). Germline CDR1 and CDR2: DFQATT and SNEGSKA (reference sequence). The ends were cut back, 4 bases at V and 1 base at J, with 10 bases in the middle. The CDR3 is made up of 14 amino acids. The CDR3 spells CSATDSLNTGELFF. The CDR3 DNA reads as TGCAGTGCTACCGACAGTCTGAACACCGGGGAGCTGTTTTTT.

This clonotype has a count of ten or more. The V and J genes are TRBV7-2 and TRBJ2-1; D not resolved. Trimming took off 1 base at V and 3 bases at J, with 10 bases between the two ends. This CDR3 has 15 amino acids. Germline loops: CDR1 SGHTA, CDR2 FQGNSA. CDR3 region: CASSLETGLYNEQFF. The CDR3 bases are TGTGCCAGCAGCTTAGAAACGGGTCTCTACAATGAGCAGTTCTTC.

This clonotype occurred many times. The chain combines TRBV20-1 with TRBJ2-7, with D maybe TRBD2 (6 bases). Trimming shortened V by 3 bases and J by 7 bases, and 13 bases separated the two germline ends. Germline V gene data show CDR1 as DFQATT and CDR2 as SNEGSKA (reference sequence). This CDR3 region has 12 residues. The CDR3 sequence: CSARRSGGEQYV. CDR3 bases: TGCAGTGCTAGGCGGTCTGGGGGGGAGCAGTACGTC.

This clonotype was picked up many times. V usage is TRBV19 and J usage is TRBJ1-1, with TRBD1 matching 8 bases. This CDR3 is 12 amino acids long. V trimming: 5 bases; J trimming: 9 bases; junction bases outside the gene matches: 5. In germline, CDR1 is LNHDA, CDR2 SQIVND (reference sequence). The CDR3 is CASSRTGGKAFF. DNA for the CDR3: TGTGCCAGTAGTCGTACAGGGGGAAAAGCTTTCTTT.

This clonotype was recorded many times. The chain links TRBV5-1 to TRBJ1-1; D is possibly TRBD1 (6 bases). V was clipped by 5 bases and J by 2 bases, with 13 bases between them. In germline, CDR1 is SGHRS, CDR2 YFSETQ. The CDR3 consists of 14 residues. The CDR3 loop reads CASRPQGSNTEAFF. The DNA of the CDR3 is TGCGCCAGCAGGCCACAGGGTTCTAACACTGAAGCTTTCTTT.

V is TRBV3-1 and J is TRBJ2-7; 9 bases are shared with TRBD1. The V segment lost 4 bases and the J segment 4 bases; nucleotides outside the gene matches: 11. CDR1 is LGHDT, CDR2 YNNKEL, per germline (reference sequence). The CDR3 spans 16 residues. This CDR3 reads CASSPNGGDRVYEQYF. CDR3 DNA: TGTGCCAGCAGCCCCAACGGTGGGGACAGGGTGTACGAGCAGTACTTC.